Here is one T cell receptor (beta chain) with its context. V was cut by 8 bases and J by 0 bases, with 12 bases left in between. CDR3 length equals 14 residues. Looked up from germline, CDR1 is SNHLY and CDR2 is FYNNEI. Stated time point: patch test 3, about 24 weeks after DPC sensitization. Treatment noted: therapeutic diphenylcyclopropenone sensitization with weekly scalp DPC. The study enrolled 18 to 70-year-old alopecia patients suitable for DPC. RNA extraction used unfractionated whole blood as the source of total RNA. This record belongs to a study of human T cells and chemical hapten exposure. TCRdb re-analysed the RACE reads in MiXCR, keeping a single row per CDR3 protein. This sample has around 150,000 distinct CDR3 sequences, with about a quarter found just once.

The sample consisted of whole blood, taken in connection with sensitization to the hapten diphenylcyclopropenone (DPC). The clonotype originates from a woman younger than 35 with alopecia areata. Some clones in this sample may be carry-over from other donors' samples. The chain carries TRBV2 and TRBJ2-3; D possibly corresponds to TRBD2 (6 bases). DNA of the CDR3: TGTGCCAGCGAGTGGAGCGGGAGCACAGATACGCAGTATTTT. Translating it yields CASEWSGSTDTQYF.